This paragraph covers one TCR beta chain sequence. Its antigen remains unidentified. This specimen comes from a study of T-cell memory formation after mild COVID-19. Whole-study context: The two donors had largely donor-specific TCR clusters.

The CDR3 is made up of 16 amino acids. Looked up from germline, CDR1 is LGHNA and CDR2 is YNFKEQ. Trimming removed 1 base at V and 8 bases at J, with 20 bases between. Study observations and caveats: Confirmation of SARS-CoV-2 specificity was lacking for second-wave clones peaking day 37. A balance of CD4 and CD8 characterized clones contracting day 15 to 85, whereas later expanders leaned CD4+.

One entry per CDR3 protein results from TCRdb running MiXCR on the 5' RACE reads. In the table there are under 300,000 distinct CDR3 sequences, about 17% of which are singletons. The clonotype was recovered from a man younger than 35 who had mild COVID-19 (a few samples of this study predate the infection). Cell type and time point are not known. The specimen was PBMCs or a T cell subset sorted from them (not recorded which). V and J are TRBV4-2 and TRBJ1-2; D gene uncertain. The CDR3 region is CASSQVPIDIFEGYTF. CDR3 nucleotide sequence: TGTGCCAGCAGCCAAGTCCCTATCGACATCTTTGAGGGCTACACCTTC.